The 17 T cell receptor beta chains in this list originate from one sample, sequenced in a study of radiotherapy plus CTLA-4 blockade in lung cancer. Sequencing used immunoSEQ multiplex PCR; TCRdb keeps in-frame clones, though not all of them. This sample has more than 25,000 clones, with around 79% found just once. The source material was peripheral blood, sampled from a patient treated with radiotherapy plus ipilimumab. The receptors derive from a human donor with non-small cell lung cancer who had stable disease on radiotherapy plus ipilimumab.

This clone occurred once. V and J are TRBV9 and TRBJ1-1, with 7 bases lining up with TRBD1. The ends lost 1 base at V and 5 bases at J; junction bases unmatched: 5. This CDR3 has 14 residues. Per germline, CDR1 SGDLS and CDR2 YYNGEE. The CDR3 DNA reads as TGTGCCAGCAGCGTAAGAGGGGGCAGTACTGAAGCTTTCTTT. Translating gives CASSVRGGSTEAFF.

This rearrangement joins TRBV5-1 to TRBJ2-2; D may be TRBD1 (6 bases). Trimming stripped 2 bases from V and 3 bases from J, with 14 bases between. The CDR3 is 16 amino acids. CDR1 and CDR2 (germline): SGHRS, YFSETQ. CDR3: CASSLMSGHDTGELFF. CDR3 sequence (DNA): TGCGCCAGCAGCTTAATGTCGGGACATGACACCGGGGAGCTGTTTTTT. Drawing the rest from reference TRBV5-1 and TRBJ2-2, the complete variable domain is KAGVTQTPRYLIKTRGQQVTLSCSPISGHRSVSWYQQTPGQGLQFLFEYFSETQRNKGNFPGRFSGRQFSNSRSEMNVSTLELGDSALYLCASSLMSGHDTGELFFGEGSRLTVL.

The chain couples TRBV11-2 to TRBJ2-1, with 13 bases that match TRBD2. CDR3 length: 15 amino acids. J was trimmed by 6 bases and V by 5 bases; bases with no gene match: 4. Germline V CDR1 and CDR2: SGHAT, FQNNGV. CDR3 region: CASSPTSGGANEQFF. The CDR3 DNA reads TGTGCCAGCAGCCCCACTAGCGGGGGGGCCAATGAGCAGTTCTTC.

The rearrangement links TRBV5-1 to TRBJ2-2; D assignment may be TRBD1 or TRBD2 (5 bases each). V was shortened by 1 base and J by 5 bases, with 15 bases between the two germline ends. This CDR3 region has 16 residues. Per germline, CDR1 SGHRS and CDR2 YFSETQ. The CDR3, as DNA: TGCGCCAGCAGCTTGTCCTCCGGGGCCGGGACCGGGGAGCTGTTTTTT. It yields the protein CASSLSSGAGTGELFF.

There are a few counts of this clone. The rearrangement uses TRBV19 and TRBJ1-3, with D possibly TRBD1 on 5 matching bases. The CDR3 spans 14 residues. Germline V gene sequence: CDR1 LNHDA, CDR2 SQIVND (reference sequence). The V and J ends lost 7 bases and 0 bases respectively, with 10 bases between them. The CDR3 sequence: CASKAGRSGNTIYF. The CDR3 DNA is TGTGCCAGTAAGGCGGGACGCTCTGGAAACACCATATATTTT. The variable domain in full, with the rest retrieved from reference TRBV19 and TRBJ1-3, is DGGITQSPKYLFRKEGQNVTLSCEQNLNHDAMYWYRQDPGQGLRLIYYSQIVNDFQKGDIAEGYSVSREKKESFPLTVTSAQKNPTAFYLCASKAGRSGNTIYFGEGSWLTVV.

The chain employs TRBV7-6 and TRBJ2-5; tentative D call: TRBD2 (5 bases). Germline lookup yields CDR1 SGHVS and CDR2 FNYEAQ. Trimming removed 1 base at V and 4 bases at J, with 10 bases between. The CDR3 length is 14 residues. CDR3: CASSLGTGRETQYF. CDR3 bases: TGTGCCAGCAGCTTAGGTACGGGGAGAGAGACCCAGTACTTC. Looking up the rest from reference TRBV7-6 and TRBJ2-5 gives the full variable domain: GAGVSQSPRYKVTKRGQDVALRCDPISGHVSLYWYRQALGQGPEFLTYFNYEAQQDKSGLPNDRFSAERPEGSISTLTIQRTEQRDSAMYRCASSLGTGRETQYFGPGTRLLVL.

The rearrangement links TRBV6-1 to TRBJ1-6; D ambiguous. CDR3 length: 11 residues. The V gene's germline CDR1 is MNHNS and CDR2 SASEGT. With 3 bases removed from V and 12 bases from J, the gap between germline ends came to 6 bases. This CDR3 is CASSELRPLHF. The CDR3, as DNA: TGTGCCAGCAGTGAGCTTCGACCCCTCCACTTT.

The chain links TRBV7-8 to TRBJ1-2; D unclear. Germline V gene sequence: CDR1 SGHVS, CDR2 FQNEAQ. The germline V and J ends were trimmed by 3 bases and 3 bases, with 11 bases remaining between them. This CDR3 region has 14 residues. The CDR3 coding sequence is TGTGCCAGCAGCTTGCAGATTTCTGACTATGGCTACACCTTC. Translation: CASSLQISDYGYTF. Looking up the rest from reference TRBV7-8 and TRBJ1-2 gives the full variable domain: GAGVSQSPRYKVAKRGQDVALRCDPISGHVSLFWYQQALGQGPEFLTYFQNEAQLDKSGLPSDRFFAERPEGSVSTLKIQRTQQEDSAVYLCASSLQISDYGYTFGSGTRLTVV.

The J gene is TRBJ1-2, the V gene TRBV14; 7 bases line up with TRBD1. Germline V gene lookup returns CDR1 SGHDN and CDR2 FVKESK. V was pared by 6 bases and J by 8 bases, with 6 bases of the junction left unmatched. This CDR3 has 12 residues. CDR3 nucleotides: TGTGCCAGCAGTTCCCAGGGGGAAGGCTACACCTTC. Protein product: CASSSQGEGYTF.

This rearrangement joins TRBV29-1 to TRBJ2-3; TRBD2 aligns across 9 bases. V lost 4 bases to trimming and J lost 0 bases; unmatched junction nucleotides: 2. CDR1 SQVTM and CDR2 ANQGSEA come from the germline V gene. The length of the CDR3 is 14 residues. In DNA form, the CDR3 reads TGCAGCGTTGCCGGACTAGCGAGCACAGATACGCAGTATTTT. Protein: CSVAGLASTDTQYF.

The J gene is TRBJ2-5, the V gene TRBV19, with a tentative D call TRBD2 (6 bases). This CDR3 region has 15 residues. V lost 1 base, J lost 5 bases, and 14 bases lay in between. CDR1 and CDR2 (germline): LNHDA, SQIVND (reference sequence). CDR3: CASSIAWRGAETQYF. Here the CDR3 DNA reads TGTGCCAGTAGTATAGCCTGGCGGGGTGCGGAGACCCAGTACTTC.

The chain is built from TRBV10-1 and TRBJ1-4; D is undetermined. Germline values: CDR1 WNHNN, CDR2 SYGVQD (reference sequence). The germline V and J ends were trimmed by 3 bases and 3 bases, with 11 bases remaining between them. This CDR3 comprises 15 residues. The CDR3 nucleotides are TGCGCCAGCAGTGAAGGCGGAACTTCTAATGAAAAACTGTTTTTT. The encoded protein is CASSEGGTSNEKLFF.

This clone has a handful of counts. This chain connects TRBV5-1 to TRBJ2-1; D might be TRBD1 (5 bases). Between the trimmed V and J ends, which lost 0 bases and 5 bases, there was a span of 15 bases. There are 16 residues in the CDR3. Germline CDR1 and CDR2: SGHRS and YFSETQ. CDR3 DNA sequence: TGCGCCAGCAGCTTGGGGACACCCGGAGAAGACAATGAGCAGTTCTTC. Its translation: CASSLGTPGEDNEQFF.

This clone was counted a single time. The chain couples TRBV5-1 to TRBJ2-3; D call uncertain. Germline V CDR1 and CDR2: SGHRS, YFSETQ. This CDR3 comprises 15 residues. V was trimmed by 0 bases and J by 1 base, leaving 9 bases between them. CDR3 region: CASSLGLGGTDTQYF. CDR3 coding DNA: TGCGCCAGCAGCTTGGGACTTGGGGGCACAGATACGCAGTATTTT.

In the case of this clone: A junction boundary mismatches the germline segment, possibly from a read error. The sample has other DNA sequences that encode this CDR3 too. The V and J genes are TRBV27 and TRBJ2-3; D perhaps matches TRBD1 (6 bases). The CDR3 runs 14 residues. Germline assignment: CDR1 MNHEY and CDR2 SMNVEV (reference sequence). In DNA form, the CDR3 reads TGTGCCAGCAGCTTATCAGGGGCCACAGATACGCAGTATTTT. Translating it yields CASSLSGATDTQYF.

This chain joins TRBV19 and TRBJ1-5; no definite D call. The CDR3 consists of 14 residues. V was pared by 3 bases and J by 5 bases, with 11 bases between. Germline V lookup: CDR1 LNHDA, CDR2 SQIVND (reference sequence). CDR3 bases: TGTGCCAGTAGTATTTTGGGGAGCTATCAGCCCCAGCATTTT. Its protein product is CASSILGSYQPQHF.

This clone rates as medium-sized. CDR3 bases: TGTGCCAGCAGCTCGCTAGGGACAGATTATAACTATGGCTACACCTTC. Translation: CASSSLGTDYNYGYTF. The chain links TRBV7-2 to TRBJ1-2; 7 bases are a match to TRBD1. There are 16 residues in the CDR3. V lost 4 bases, J lost 1 base, and 9 bases stayed unmatched. The germline V gene has CDR1 SGHTA and CDR2 FQGNSA.